Below, 25 T cell receptor beta chains from the same sample are listed, as sequenced in a study of blood T cell repertoires in COVID-19. Assay used: immunoSEQ multiplex PCR; TCRdb lists only in-frame clones, some missing. This table has 200,000 to 250,000 clones, around 90% appearing once. The sample taken for sequencing was peripheral blood. The receptors originated from a man between 25 and 39 years old with COVID-19, enrolled during active disease.

J is TRBJ1-1 and V is TRBV7-2, with 9 positions matching TRBD1. Unmatched junction bases numbered 6, after V lost 5 bases and J lost 5 bases. This CDR3 is 14 amino acids long. Germline CDR1 is SGHTA and CDR2 is FQGNSA. The CDR3 DNA reads TGTGCCAGCAGCACCCACAGGGGGCAGACTGAAGCTTTCTTT. Translated, it gives CASSTHRGQTEAFF.

This CDR3 reads CASSLVPGETEAFF. The CDR3 DNA reads TGCGCCAGCAGCTTGGTTCCCGGGGAGACTGAAGCTTTCTTT. The chain combines TRBV5-1 with TRBJ1-1, with no clear D. V shed 0 bases and J shed 5 bases, with 11 bases lying between them. Germline assignment: CDR1 SGHRS and CDR2 YFSETQ. The CDR3 spans 14 residues.

The chain links TRBV5-5 to TRBJ2-1; 12 bases line up with TRBD2. The V segment lost 4 bases and the J segment 8 bases; nucleotides outside the gene matches: 13. The length of the CDR3 is 17 residues. Germline V gene lookup returns CDR1 SGHKS and CDR2 YYEKEE (reference sequence). The CDR3 DNA sequence: TGTGCCAGCAGCGCGAAGCGGGCTAGCGGGGGGGCCTATGAGCAGTTCTTC. Translation gives CASSAKRASGGAYEQFF.

The chain couples TRBV7-9 to TRBJ2-2; no reliable D call. CDR1 is SEHNR and CDR2 is FQNEAQ in the germline V gene (reference sequence). The CDR3 runs to 14 residues. V shed 4 bases and J shed 4 bases, with 10 bases lying between them. CDR3 region: CASSSLRSTGELFF. The CDR3 DNA sequence: TGTGCCAGCAGCTCTCTACGATCCACCGGGGAGCTGTTTTTT.

The rearrangement uses TRBV9 and TRBJ1-2, with D perhaps TRBD1 (5 bases). CDR3 length: 12 residues. Germline V gene data show CDR1 as SGDLS and CDR2 as YYNGEE. V was shortened by 6 bases and J by 0 bases, with 6 bases between the two germline ends. The CDR3 protein is CASTDTNYGYTF. The CDR3 coding sequence is TGTGCCAGCACGGACACTAACTATGGCTACACCTTC.

The J gene is TRBJ1-1, the V gene TRBV5-1, with D possibly being TRBD1 (5 bases). The CDR3 runs to 16 residues. CDR1 is SGHRS, CDR2 YFSETQ, per germline. Trimming cost V 4 bases and J 0 bases, with 16 bases left between them. This CDR3 reads CASSLLGGTMNTEAFF. The CDR3 DNA is TGCGCCAGCAGCCTCCTCGGAGGGACCATGAACACTGAAGCTTTCTTT.

The CDR3 DNA follows: TGTGCCAGCAGTGCTAGCGAGAAAGACTACGAGCAGTACTTC. Its translation is CASSASEKDYEQYF. This chain connects TRBV2 to TRBJ2-7; perhaps TRBD2 as D (6 bases). The CDR3 spans 14 residues. V was trimmed by 4 bases and J by 3 bases, leaving 13 bases between them. Germline values: CDR1 SNHLY, CDR2 FYNNEI.

The chain links TRBV5-1 to TRBJ1-3, with 9 bases aligning to TRBD1. The CDR3 is 13 residues long. V shed 3 bases, J shed 8 bases, and the junction held 3 bases outside the gene matches. Germline V lookup: CDR1 SGHRS, CDR2 YFSETQ. CDR3 region: CASSSRTGDTIYF. DNA for the CDR3: TGCGCCAGCAGCTCCAGGACAGGGGACACCATATATTTT.

The chain recombines TRBV6-2 or TRBV6-3 with TRBJ2-7; TRBD1 matches at 11 bases. Germline V CDR1 and CDR2: MNHEY, SVGEGT. The V and J ends lost 5 bases and 4 bases, in that order; junction bases with no gene match: 7. This CDR3 region has 15 residues. The CDR3 is CASSPPGTGGYEQYF. CDR3 coding DNA: TGTGCCAGCAGTCCCCCCGGGACAGGGGGTTACGAGCAGTACTTC.

This chain links TRBV5-1 with TRBJ1-6, with 8 bases identical to TRBD1. Trimming cost V 0 bases and J 6 bases; bases outside gene matches: 5. CDR3 size: 16 residues. Germline V lookup: CDR1 SGHRS, CDR2 YFSETQ. The CDR3 loop reads CASSLAQGAGNSPLHF. The CDR3 DNA sequence: TGCGCCAGCAGCTTGGCTCAGGGGGCAGGTAATTCACCCCTCCACTTT. The full variable domain, completed using reference TRBV5-1 and TRBJ1-6, is KAGVTQTPRYLIKTRGQQVTLSCSPISGHRSVSWYQQTPGQGLQFLFEYFSETQRNKGNFPGRFSGRQFSNSRSEMNVSTLELGDSALYLCASSLAQGAGNSPLHFGNGTRLTVT.

The gene calls are TRBV10-3 and TRBJ1-1; 7 positions agree with TRBD1. This CDR3 is built from 15 residues. Germline V CDR1 and CDR2: ENHRY, SYGVKD. V was pared by 7 bases and J by 0 bases, with 8 bases of the junction left unmatched. The CDR3: CAIKGARLLNTEAFF. CDR3 bases: TGTGCCATCAAGGGGGCACGGCTTTTGAACACTGAAGCTTTCTTT.

This clone was seen a single time. The chain uses TRBV30 and TRBJ2-7; TRBD1 matches 10 bases. V gave up 7 bases and J gave up 4 bases; unmatched junction bases: 10. Germline V gene lookup returns CDR1 GTSNPN and CDR2 SVGIG (reference sequence). This CDR3 comprises 14 residues. Here the CDR3 DNA reads TGTGCCTCAACACGACCGGGACAGGGGTACGAGCAGTACTTC. Encoded protein: CASTRPGQGYEQYF.

V and J are TRBV7-9 and TRBJ1-2; 7 bases agree with TRBD1. The CDR3 length is 15 residues. The germline V gene encodes CDR1 SEHNR and CDR2 FQNEAQ (reference sequence). With V trimmed by 3 bases and J by 5 bases, 9 bases remained unmatched. This chain's CDR3 is CASSFGTASTYGYTF. Written as DNA, the CDR3 is TGTGCCAGCAGCTTTGGGACAGCCTCGACGTATGGCTACACCTTC.

The V call is TRBV9, the J call TRBJ1-2, with TRBD1 matching 8 bases. CDR3 size: 16 residues. V shed 3 bases, J shed 5 bases, and the junction held 12 bases outside the gene matches. Germline-derived CDR1 and CDR2 are SGDLS and YYNGEE. This CDR3 reads CASSGWSTGEEYGYTF. The CDR3 bases are TGTGCCAGCAGCGGTTGGTCGACAGGGGAAGAATATGGCTACACCTTC.

The chain couples TRBV18 to TRBJ2-3, with TRBD2 as a possible D gene (6 bases). V was trimmed by 6 bases and J by 0 bases, leaving 13 bases between them. CDR1 KGHSH and CDR2 LQKENI come from the germline V gene. The CDR3 totals 15 residues. The CDR3 nucleotides read TGTGCCAGCTCGTCCGGGAGTTCTAGCACAGATACGCAGTATTTT. Its protein product is CASSSGSSSTDTQYF.

The rearrangement links TRBV2 to TRBJ1-5, with 9 bases that match TRBD1. From germline, CDR1 is SNHLY and CDR2 FYNNEI. CDR3 size: 14 residues. V lost 10 bases and J lost 1; bases outside the gene matches: 5. The CDR3 DNA reads as TGTGCCACCGGGACAGGGAGGAGCAATCAGCCCCAGCATTTT. It is translated as CATGTGRSNQPQHF.

The rearrangement joins TRBV2 to TRBJ1-4; D might be TRBD1 (5 bases). This CDR3 has 14 residues. Between the trimmed V and J ends, which lost 8 bases and 0 bases, there was a span of 10 bases. Germline CDR1 SNHLY, CDR2 FYNNEI. The DNA of the CDR3 is TGTGCCAGCGACAGCGGGGCAACTAATGAAAAACTGTTTTTT. This codes for CASDSGATNEKLFF.

The chain recombines TRBV28 with TRBJ2-7; D is possibly TRBD2 (6 bases). Germline V gene data show CDR1 as MDHEN and CDR2 as SYDVKM. This CDR3 has 13 residues. The ends were cut back, 5 bases at V and 0 bases at J, with 8 bases in the middle. The CDR3 here is CASSRGSSYEQYF. The CDR3 DNA is TGTGCCAGCAGTCGGGGGAGCTCCTACGAGCAGTACTTC.

The rearrangement joins TRBV7-9 to TRBJ1-5, with D possibly TRBD1 on 5 matching bases. V lost 3 bases and J lost 4, with 16 bases in between. The CDR3 sequence is 16 residues long. In germline, CDR1 is SEHNR, CDR2 FQNEAQ (reference sequence). The CDR3 DNA reads as TGTGCCAGCAGCTTGGGGACGGCGGCGGGGAATCAGCCCCAGCATTTT. It codes for CASSLGTAAGNQPQHF.

V gene TRBV19 combines with J gene TRBJ1-4, with TRBD1 matching 9 bases. The germline V gene encodes CDR1 LNHDA and CDR2 SQIVND (reference sequence). Trimming at V came to 1 base and at J to 8 bases, leaving 2 bases not matched to a gene. There are 14 residues in the CDR3. The CDR3 sequence: CASSIGQGVEKLFF. CDR3 DNA sequence: TGTGCCAGTAGTATAGGACAGGGGGTCGAAAAACTGTTTTTT.

The chain carries TRBV7-3 and TRBJ1-1; D unresolved. CDR3 size: 13 residues. The germline CDR1 and CDR2 sequences are SGHTA and FQGTGA. V gave up 0 bases and J gave up 6 bases, with 8 bases separating them. The CDR3 spells CASSLTGGAEAFF. CDR3 coding DNA: TGTGCCAGCAGCTTAACGGGCGGGGCTGAAGCTTTCTTT.

This chain connects TRBV4-3 to TRBJ1-2; D gene ambiguous. V lost 5 bases and J lost 6, with 19 bases in between. Per the germline V gene, CDR1 is LGHNA and CDR2 is YSLEER. This CDR3 has 15 residues. CDR3 sequence reads: CASSYKRRGIDGYTF. The CDR3 DNA sequence: TGCGCCAGCAGCTACAAACGACGCGGTATAGATGGCTACACCTTC.

This sequence joins TRBV4-3 and TRBJ1-6; TRBD1 matches 8 bases. The CDR3 runs to 16 residues. Germline assignment: CDR1 LGHNA and CDR2 YSLEER. V lost 1 base, J lost 10 bases, and 9 bases stayed unmatched. The CDR3 region is CASSQVFKGTGSPLHF. CDR3 bases: TGCGCCAGCAGCCAAGTATTCAAGGGGACAGGATCACCCCTCCACTTT.

The J gene is TRBJ1-3, the V gene TRBV2; 11 positions agree with TRBD1. Unmatched junction bases numbered 4, after V lost 4 bases and J lost 8 bases. CDR1 and CDR2 from the germline V gene are SNHLY and FYNNEI. The CDR3 has 14 amino acids. The CDR3 is CASSARDRGYTIYF. CDR3 DNA sequence: TGTGCCAGCAGTGCCCGGGACAGGGGGTACACCATATATTTT.

This chain links TRBV6-2 or TRBV6-3 with TRBJ2-1, with 10 bases that match TRBD1. The trim removed 0 bases at V and 4 bases at J, leaving 6 bases unmatched. This CDR3 spans 17 amino acids. Germline CDR1 is MNHEY and CDR2 is SVGEGT. This CDR3 reads CASSYSSWTGGYNEQFF. CDR3 DNA sequence: TGTGCCAGCAGTTACTCGAGTTGGACAGGGGGGTACAATGAGCAGTTCTTC.